This is a list of T cell receptor beta chains from one sample in a study of cytomegalovirus exposure and HLA in healthy donors. Produced via immunoSEQ multiplex PCR; TCRdb's table is partial and in-frame only. The sample contains 250,000 to 400,000 clones, around 90% of which appear only once. Sequences were obtained from PBMCs. Receptors originate from a man younger than 40 in good health and CMV-seronegative. The CDR3 runs from the conserved cysteine through the conserved F or W. The D gene is left open where the match is weak. Clone size is stated in some rows and not others, as once, few, many or a class when expanded.

j_gene: TRBJ2-2; abundance: -; d_gene: TRBD1; v_gene: TRBV4-1; CDR3aa: CASSQVSFWDRANTGELFF; CDR3nt: TGCGCCAGCAGCCAAGTGAGTTTTTGGGACAGGGCGAACACCGGGGAGCTGTTTTTT
j_gene: TRBJ2-3; abundance: -; d_gene: TRBD2; v_gene: TRBV5-1; CDR3aa: CASSLVAGGFTDTQYF; CDR3nt: TGCGCCAGCAGCTTGGTTGCGGGGGGGTTCACAGATACGCAGTATTTT
j_gene: TRBJ2-5; abundance: -; d_gene: -; v_gene: TRBV9; CDR3aa: CASSVGAVQETQYF; CDR3nt: TGTGCCAGCAGCGTAGGGGCTGTTCAAGAGACCCAGTACTTC
j_gene: TRBJ2-1; abundance: -; d_gene: -; v_gene: TRBV6-1; CDR3aa: CASSRTDSSYNEQFF; CDR3nt: TGTGCCAGCAGTCGGACGGACAGCTCCTACAATGAGCAGTTCTTC
j_gene: TRBJ2-7; abundance: -; d_gene: -; v_gene: TRBV15; CDR3aa: CATSSPDKELYEQYF; CDR3nt: TGTGCCACCAGCAGCCCAGACAAAGAACTCTACGAGCAGTACTTC
j_gene: TRBJ1-2; abundance: -; d_gene: -; v_gene: TRBV14; CDR3aa: CASSQEQQAYGYTF; CDR3nt: TGTGCCAGCAGCCAAGAACAGCAGGCCTATGGCTACACCTTC
j_gene: TRBJ1-1; abundance: -; d_gene: -; v_gene: TRBV18; CDR3aa: CASSPRQVNTEAFF; CDR3nt: TGTGCCAGCTCACCCCGTCAGGTCAACACTGAAGCTTTCTTT
j_gene: TRBJ2-3; abundance: -; d_gene: TRBD2; v_gene: TRBV7-8; CDR3aa: CASSPRLPPTSGPSTDTQYF; CDR3nt: TGTGCCAGCAGCCCGCGCCTCCCTCCTACTAGCGGCCCTAGCACAGATACGCAGTATTTT
j_gene: TRBJ2-5; abundance: -; d_gene: -; v_gene: TRBV2; CDR3aa: CASSEWRRQETQYF; CDR3nt: TGTGCCAGCAGTGAATGGCGGCGACAAGAGACCCAGTACTTC
j_gene: TRBJ2-3; abundance: -; d_gene: TRBD2; v_gene: TRBV7-2; CDR3aa: CASSSSGGGTDTQYF; CDR3nt: TGTGCCAGCAGTTCCTCCGGGGGGGGAACAGATACGCAGTATTTT
j_gene: TRBJ1-5; abundance: few; d_gene: -; v_gene: TRBV2; CDR3aa: CASRPSGNQPQHF; CDR3nt: TGTGCCAGCAGGCCCTCAGGGAATCAGCCCCAGCATTTT
j_gene: TRBJ1-2; abundance: -; d_gene: TRBD1; v_gene: TRBV27; CDR3aa: CASKRVGGGINYGYTF; CDR3nt: TGTGCCAGCAAGCGGGTAGGGGGCGGTATTAACTATGGCTACACCTTC
j_gene: TRBJ2-1; abundance: -; d_gene: TRBD1; v_gene: TRBV4-1; CDR3aa: CASSLRQGEVTYNEQFF; CDR3nt: TGCGCCAGCAGCCTCAGACAGGGGGAAGTGACCTACAATGAGCAGTTCTTC
j_gene: TRBJ2-7; abundance: -; d_gene: -; v_gene: TRBV25-1; CDR3aa: CASSEGHIFYEQYF; CDR3nt: TGTGCCAGCAGTGAAGGACATATATTCTACGAGCAGTACTTC
j_gene: TRBJ2-5; abundance: -; d_gene: -; v_gene: TRBV6-5; CDR3aa: CASSRQETQYF; CDR3nt: TGTGCCAGCAGCCGACAGGAGACCCAGTACTTC
j_gene: TRBJ2-5; abundance: -; d_gene: -; v_gene: TRBV2; CDR3aa: CASSIQGQETQYF; CDR3nt: TGTGCCAGCAGTATACAGGGTCAGGAGACCCAGTACTTC
j_gene: TRBJ2-6; abundance: -; d_gene: -; v_gene: TRBV5-1; CDR3aa: CASSVRGSGANVLTF; CDR3nt: TGCGCCAGCAGCGTTAGAGGCTCTGGGGCCAACGTCCTGACTTTC
j_gene: TRBJ2-7; abundance: once; d_gene: -; v_gene: TRBV30; CDR3aa: CAWSVSGSYEQYF; CDR3nt: TGTGCCTGGAGTGTGTCGGGTTCCTACGAGCAGTACTTC
j_gene: TRBJ1-5; abundance: -; d_gene: TRBD1; v_gene: TRBV5-1; CDR3aa: CASSLEGGQGHGPQHF; CDR3nt: TGCGCCAGCAGCTTGGAAGGGGGACAGGGACATGGGCCCCAGCATTTT
j_gene: TRBJ2-1; abundance: -; d_gene: -; v_gene: TRBV5-1; CDR3aa: CASSLDAPRYNEQFF; CDR3nt: TGCGCCAGCAGCTTGGATGCGCCCCGCTACAATGAGCAGTTCTTC
j_gene: TRBJ2-1; abundance: -; d_gene: TRBD1; v_gene: TRBV5-1; CDR3aa: CASSLDVGGPYNEQFF; CDR3nt: TGCGCCAGCAGCTTGGATGTAGGGGGCCCCTACAATGAGCAGTTCTTC
j_gene: TRBJ1-5; abundance: few; d_gene: -; v_gene: TRBV19; CDR3aa: CASKRRDVNQPQHF; CDR3nt: TGTGCCAGTAAGAGGAGAGACGTCAATCAGCCCCAGCATTTT
j_gene: TRBJ1-6; abundance: few; d_gene: -; v_gene: TRBV15; CDR3aa: CATSRTDNSPLHF; CDR3nt: TGTGCCACCAGCAGGACAGATAATTCACCCCTCCACTTT
j_gene: TRBJ2-1; abundance: -; d_gene: TRBD1; v_gene: TRBV5-6; CDR3aa: CASSLKEQGAYNNEQFF; CDR3nt: TGTGCCAGCAGCTTAAAGGAACAGGGGGCGTACAACAATGAGCAGTTCTTC
j_gene: TRBJ1-5; abundance: once; d_gene: -; v_gene: TRBV12-1; CDR3aa: CASSPGHGGNQPQHF; CDR3nt: TGTGCCAGCAGCCCCGGACATGGGGGCAATCAGCCCCAGCATTTT
j_gene: TRBJ2-7; abundance: -; d_gene: -; v_gene: TRBV5-1; CDR3aa: CASSLEGYYEQYF; CDR3nt: TGCGCCAGCAGCTTGGAGGGGTACTACGAGCAGTACTTC
j_gene: TRBJ2-2; abundance: -; d_gene: -; v_gene: TRBV5-1; CDR3aa: CASSLDPGTGELFF; CDR3nt: TGCGCCAGCAGCTTGGATCCGGGGACCGGGGAGCTGTTTTTT
j_gene: TRBJ2-3; abundance: -; d_gene: -; v_gene: TRBV5-6; CDR3aa: CASSLDSSTDTQYF; CDR3nt: TGTGCCAGCAGCTTGGACTCGAGCACAGATACGCAGTATTTT
j_gene: TRBJ1-2; abundance: few; d_gene: -; v_gene: TRBV19; CDR3aa: CASSIRGTTNYGYTF; CDR3nt: TGTGCCAGTAGTATAAGAGGTACGACGAACTATGGCTACACCTTC
j_gene: TRBJ1-5; abundance: -; d_gene: TRBD1; v_gene: TRBV19; CDR3aa: CASSGQTGWAQPQHF; CDR3nt: TGTGCCAGTAGTGGACAGACAGGGTGGGCTCAGCCCCAGCATTTT
j_gene: TRBJ1-3; abundance: -; d_gene: -; v_gene: TRBV7-9; CDR3aa: CASSSLTTGGPGNTIYF; CDR3nt: TGTGCCAGCAGCTCCTTGACGACAGGTGGACCTGGAAACACCATATATTTT
j_gene: TRBJ1-1; abundance: -; d_gene: TRBD1; v_gene: TRBV18; CDR3aa: CASSRSGQGGFAEAFF; CDR3nt: TGTGCCAGCTCCCGGTCGGGACAGGGAGGTTTCGCTGAAGCTTTCTTT
j_gene: TRBJ1-6; abundance: -; d_gene: TRBD1; v_gene: TRBV6-6; CDR3aa: CASSYSTGLVNSPLHF; CDR3nt: TGTGCCAGCAGTTACTCGACAGGGTTAGTGAATTCACCCCTCCACTTT
j_gene: TRBJ1-6; abundance: -; d_gene: -; v_gene: TRBV11-2; CDR3aa: CASSSRGAGNSPLHF; CDR3nt: TGTGCCAGCAGCTCCCGCGGGGCTGGTAATTCACCCCTCCACTTT
j_gene: TRBJ1-2; abundance: -; d_gene: -; v_gene: TRBV10-3; CDR3aa: CAISGEGVNGYTF; CDR3nt: TGTGCCATCAGTGGGGAGGGAGTCAATGGCTACACCTTC
j_gene: TRBJ2-1; abundance: -; d_gene: -; v_gene: TRBV4-3; CDR3aa: CASSQVWQQTSYNEQFF; CDR3nt: TGCGCCAGCAGCCAAGTTTGGCAACAGACCTCCTACAATGAGCAGTTCTTC
j_gene: TRBJ2-7; abundance: -; d_gene: -; v_gene: TRBV11-2; CDR3aa: CASSRGYEQYF; CDR3nt: TGTGCCAGCAGCCGCGGATACGAGCAGTACTTC
j_gene: TRBJ1-5; abundance: -; d_gene: -; v_gene: TRBV9; CDR3aa: CASSPGSSNQPQHF; CDR3nt: TGTGCCAGCAGCCCAGGGTCCAGCAATCAGCCCCAGCATTTT
j_gene: TRBJ1-2; abundance: -; d_gene: TRBD1; v_gene: TRBV6-5; CDR3aa: CASSSTGVNYGYTF; CDR3nt: TGTGCCAGCAGTTCCACAGGGGTTAACTATGGCTACACCTTC
j_gene: TRBJ2-3; abundance: -; d_gene: TRBD2; v_gene: TRBV7-2; CDR3aa: CASSLGTSGGTDTQYF; CDR3nt: TGTGCCAGCAGCTTAGGGACTAGCGGGGGGACAGATACGCAGTATTTT
j_gene: TRBJ1-2; abundance: -; d_gene: TRBD1; v_gene: TRBV27; CDR3aa: CASRRTGDGYTF; CDR3nt: TGTGCCAGCAGGAGGACAGGGGATGGCTACACCTTC
j_gene: TRBJ1-1; abundance: -; d_gene: TRBD1; v_gene: TRBV19; CDR3aa: CASSLDRALYTEAFF; CDR3nt: TGTGCCAGTAGTTTGGACAGGGCTTTGTACACTGAAGCTTTCTTT
j_gene: TRBJ2-4; abundance: -; d_gene: TRBD2; v_gene: TRBV6-6; CDR3aa: CASGTSGGTKNIQYF; CDR3nt: TGTGCCAGCGGCACTAGCGGGGGTACCAAAAACATTCAGTACTTC
j_gene: TRBJ2-1; abundance: -; d_gene: TRBD1; v_gene: TRBV7-2; CDR3aa: CASSLWGQGALNEQFF; CDR3nt: TGTGCCAGCAGCTTATGGGGACAGGGGGCATTGAATGAGCAGTTCTTC
j_gene: TRBJ1-5; abundance: few; d_gene: -; v_gene: TRBV7-2; CDR3aa: CASSLVGDSNQPQHF; CDR3nt: TGTGCCAGCAGCTTAGTAGGGGATAGCAATCAGCCCCAGCATTTT
j_gene: TRBJ2-5; abundance: -; d_gene: -; v_gene: TRBV5-1; CDR3aa: CASSLRVRETQYF; CDR3nt: TGCGCCAGCAGCTTAAGAGTCAGGGAGACCCAGTACTTC
j_gene: TRBJ2-5; abundance: -; d_gene: -; v_gene: TRBV2; CDR3aa: CASSEQGQETQYF; CDR3nt: TGTGCCAGCAGTGAACAGGGACAAGAGACCCAGTACTTC
j_gene: TRBJ2-1; abundance: -; d_gene: -; v_gene: TRBV19; CDR3aa: CASSKTGVTKQFF; CDR3nt: TGTGCCAGTAGTAAAACGGGGGTGACGAAGCAGTTCTTC
j_gene: TRBJ2-4; abundance: -; d_gene: -; v_gene: TRBV7-2; CDR3aa: CASSFPGLGRNIQYF; CDR3nt: TGTGCCAGCAGCTTTCCGGGGTTGGGGAGAAACATTCAGTACTTC
j_gene: TRBJ1-1; abundance: -; d_gene: -; v_gene: TRBV5-1; CDR3aa: CASGPRTVNTEAFF; CDR3nt: TGCGCCAGCGGTCCTAGGACAGTTAACACTGAAGCTTTCTTT
j_gene: TRBJ1-5; abundance: -; d_gene: TRBD1; v_gene: TRBV5-6; CDR3aa: CASSPGQGSNQPQHF; CDR3nt: TGTGCCAGCAGCCCCGGACAGGGTAGCAATCAGCCCCAGCATTTT